The rows below give T cell receptor beta chains drawn from one sample of a study of Graves' ophthalmopathy and Graves' hyperthyroidism. TCRdb fed the multiplex PCR reads into MiXCR, producing one record per CDR3 protein. The sample consists of about 480,000 distinct CDR3 sequences, around 14% of them appearing once. The sample was blood. Every receptor here comes from a woman in her twenties or thirties with Graves' ophthalmopathy. The CDR3 runs from the conserved cysteine through the conserved F or W. D genes are given only for firm matches. Clone size, where shown, is once, few, many, or a class for clones that have expanded.

TRBV27	.	.	TRBJ1-1	TGTGCCAGCAGTTTATATTCCGGACGGACGCCAGGTGAAGCTTTCTTT	CASSLYSGRTPGEAFF
TRBV28	.	few	TRBJ1-5	TGTGCCAGCAGTTCCCTTCGACGGCCCGCGGTGGATTTT	CASSSLRRPAVDF
TRBV24-1	.	once	TRBJ2-7	TGTGCCACCAGTGACCCGCGGCGGGTTCAGCAGTACTTC	CATSDPRRVQQYF
TRBV30	.	.	TRBJ2-7	TGTGCCTGGAGCCTCACCCGTTACTACGAGCAGTACTTC	CAWSLTRYYEQYF
TRBV7-2	.	.	TRBJ1-5	TGTGCCAGCAGCTCTAACAGGGTCGTCAATCAGCCCCAGCATTTT	CASSSNRVVNQPQHF
TRBV12-3/TRBV12-4	.	many	TRBJ1-1	TGTGCCAGCAGTCTCTTCGTCAGCATGAACACTGAAGCTTTCTTT	CASSLFVSMNTEAFF
TRBV12-3/TRBV12-4	TRBD2	many	TRBJ2-7	TGTGCCAGCAGTTTAGCGACGACTAGCGGGCGGATGACCTACGAGCAGTACTTC	CASSLATTSGRMTYEQYF
TRBV12-3/TRBV12-4	TRBD1	many	TRBJ1-6	TGTGCCAGCGGTGGACAGGGCTCCTATAATTCACCCCTCCACTTT	CASGGQGSYNSPLHF
TRBV9	.	many	TRBJ2-5	TGTGCCAGCAGCGTTGGTCCCCGACTACATGGGGAGACCCAGTACTTC	CASSVGPRLHGETQYF
TRBV19	TRBD1	many	TRBJ1-2	TGTGCCAGTAGTATACCGGGACAGGCGGTGATCGGCTACACCTTC	CASSIPGQAVIGYTF
TRBV6-2/TRBV6-3	.	many	TRBJ1-1	TGTGCCAGCAGTTACTCAAGGACCGAGCTCATGAACACTGAAGCTTTCTTT	CASSYSRTELMNTEAFF
TRBV11-2	.	many	TRBJ2-5	TGTGCCAGCAGCTTAAGAAGGGTAGGGGGACAAGAGACCCAGTACTTC	CASSLRRVGGQETQYF
TRBV27	.	many	TRBJ1-2	TGTGCCAGCAGGGACGGACGCTTTGGCTACACCTTC	CASRDGRFGYTF
TRBV6-1	.	.	TRBJ1-5	TGTGCCAGCAGTGAAGAGGCACACCAGAATCAGCCCCAGCATTTT	CASSEEAHQNQPQHF
TRBV12-3/TRBV12-4	TRBD1	many	TRBJ2-4	TGTGCCAGCAGTGACAGGGGTGACATTCAGTACTTC	CASSDRGDIQYF
TRBV2	TRBD2	many	TRBJ2-5	TGTGCCAGCCGGGCTAGCGGGAGCGAGACCCAGTACTTC	CASRASGSETQYF
TRBV6-5	.	many	TRBJ2-7	TGTGCCAGCAGTTACCGGAAGGAAAAGTACTTC	CASSYRKEKYF
TRBV6-1	.	many	TRBJ2-5	TGTGCCAGCAGTCCTTACAAAGGCGGAGAGACCCAGTACTTC	CASSPYKGGETQYF
TRBV20-1	.	few	TRBJ1-5	TGCAGTGCTAGAGAGGGGGGCACGCCCCAGCATTTT	CSAREGGTPQHF
TRBV28	.	many	TRBJ2-7	TGTGCCAGCAGTCCCGGGACATGGGGGGAGCAGTACTTC	CASSPGTWGEQYF
TRBV3-1	TRBD2	many	TRBJ2-5	TGTGCCAGCAGCCAAGAAGGACTAGCGGGGGCTCGGGGGACCCAGTACTTC	CASSQEGLAGARGTQYF
TRBV5-4	.	many	TRBJ2-5	TGTGCCAGCAGCTTGCAGTCGGTCGAGACCCAGTACTTC	CASSLQSVETQYF
TRBV20-1	TRBD2	many	TRBJ2-7	TGCAGTGCTAGAGAGAATGGGAGGGGTCCCTACGAGCAGTACTTC	CSARENGRGPYEQYF
TRBV5-1	.	many	TRBJ1-1	TGCGCCAGCAGCTTGGACGTGGACAAATTGAACACTGAAGCTTTCTTT	CASSLDVDKLNTEAFF
TRBV6-5	.	few	TRBJ1-1	TGTGCCAGCAGTTATCGCGGGGCGAAGAACACTGAAGCTTTCTTT	CASSYRGAKNTEAFF
TRBV6-5	TRBD1	many	TRBJ2-7	TGTGCCAGCAGTTCGACGGACAGGGGGCTCCCCTACGAGCAGTACTTC	CASSSTDRGLPYEQYF
TRBV6-1	TRBD1	many	TRBJ1-2	TGTGCCAGCGGATTTTACAGGGGGCCCGTGGGCTACACCTTC	CASGFYRGPVGYTF
TRBV24-1	TRBD2	few	TRBJ2-4	TGTGCCACCTTTGGACTAGCGGGGGGCCGCCGAAAAAACATTAAGTACTTC	CATFGLAGGRRKNIKYF
TRBV27	.	.	TRBJ2-5	TGTGCCAGCAGTTTATCGCAGCAGGGGTCGGCTGAAGAGACCCAGTACTTC	CASSLSQQGSAEETQYF
TRBV28	.	.	TRBJ2-7	TGTGCCAGCAGAACCACAGGGCCGGGCTCCTACGAGCAGTACTTC	CASRTTGPGSYEQYF
TRBV11-2	.	many	TRBJ1-1	TGTGCCAGCAGCCCCGATGGGCTAGGGACTGAAGCTTTCTTT	CASSPDGLGTEAFF
TRBV12-3/TRBV12-4	.	many	TRBJ1-5	TGTGCCAGCAGTTTCGGGGGGACTCAGCCCCAGCATTTT	CASSFGGTQPQHF
TRBV12-3/TRBV12-4	TRBD1	many	TRBJ2-7	TGTGCCAGCAGTGCTACCGGGACAGGGTCCTACGAGCAGTACTTC	CASSATGTGSYEQYF
TRBV4-1	.	few	TRBJ2-7	TGCGCCAGCAGCCAAGAGGCGTTCCAAAGCTCCTACGAGCAGTACTTC	CASSQEAFQSSYEQYF
TRBV11-2	.	many	TRBJ1-2	TGTGCCTCCTCAAGGGACGGACGGCTTAACTCTGGCTACACCTTC	CASSRDGRLNSGYTF
TRBV6-2/TRBV6-3	.	.	TRBJ2-2	TGTGCCAGCAGCCTTGTGGGGGGTGATACCGGGGAGCTGTTTTTT	CASSLVGGDTGELFF
TRBV6-1	.	many	TRBJ1-1	TGTGCCAGCACCCGAATTAACACTGAAGCTTTCTTT	CASTRINTEAFF
TRBV12-3/TRBV12-4	.	many	TRBJ1-1	TGTGCCAGCAGTCGAACTCTGACGAACTTGGGTGAAGCTTTCTTT	CASSRTLTNLGEAFF
TRBV6-1	TRBD1	many	TRBJ1-1	TGTGCCAGCAGGACAGGGTGGAGAGGGACTGAAGCTTTCTTT	CASRTGWRGTEAFF
TRBV28	.	.	TRBJ1-2	TGTGCCAGCGACTCTTCGAGGGCAGGGCGAGGCTACACCTTC	CASDSSRAGRGYTF
TRBV28	TRBD2	many	TRBJ2-7	TGTGCCAGCAGTTTAGAGGGAGGGAACGAGCAGTACTTC	CASSLEGGNEQYF
TRBV2	TRBD1	many	TRBJ2-4	TGTGCCAGCAGTGTTGTGGCAGGGGGTTTTTCGAACATTCAGTACTTC	CASSVVAGGFSNIQYF
TRBV30	.	many	TRBJ1-6	TGTGCCTGGTCGAGGGGGGACTGGAGTTCACCCCTCCACTTT	CAWSRGDWSSPLHF
TRBV6-5	.	many	TRBJ2-5	TGTGCCAGCAGTTACAGGGGATTGTCGGGCGAGACCCAGTACTTC	CASSYRGLSGETQYF
TRBV28	TRBD1	many	TRBJ2-7	TGTGCCAGCAGCGTGATACAGGGGGCTGTCAACGAGCAGTACTTC	CASSVIQGAVNEQYF
TRBV6-2/TRBV6-3	.	many	TRBJ2-2	TGTGCCAGCAGGGGGCAGGGCACCGGGGAGCTGTTTTTT	CASRGQGTGELFF
TRBV6-5	.	many	TRBJ1-3	TGTGCCAGCAGGACCACAGGAAACACCATATATTTT	CASRTTGNTIYF
TRBV12-3/TRBV12-4	.	many	TRBJ1-2	TGTGCCAGCAGGGACCTTAGCTGGGGCTACACCTTC	CASRDLSWGYTF
TRBV6-1	.	.	TRBJ1-2	TGTGCCAGCAGTGATCGGTGGGGCTATGGCTACACCTTC	CASSDRWGYGYTF
TRBV2	.	many	TRBJ1-1	TGTGCCAGCAGTGATCGGGAAATGAACACTGAAGCTTTCTTT	CASSDREMNTEAFF